This T cell receptor beta chain was captured in a study of memory CD4+ T cells and cytomegalovirus serostatus. The germline V gene encodes CDR1 MNHEY and CDR2 SVGAGI. Deletions cut 0 bases from V and 5 bases from J, with 5 bases between. The CDR3 sequence is 13 residues long. Single viable CD3+CD4+CD8-CD45RO+ cells were sorted as the memory CD4+ T cells. Measured with immunoSEQ multiplex PCR; TCRdb has only the in-frame clones, and not every one. This table has roughly 76,000 clones, roughly 80% appearing once. This TCR derives from an adult in good health and CMV-seropositive. The chain links TRBV6-5 to TRBJ1-5; D is unresolved. The sample was memory CD4+ T cells from blood. CDR3 coding DNA: TGTGCCAGCAGTTACTCGGGTGATCAGCCCCAGCATTTT. It codes for CASSYSGDQPQHF.